The rows below give T cell receptor beta chains drawn from one sample of a study of CD8 T cells in ankylosing spondylitis. TCRdb called the 5' RACE reads again in MiXCR, with one record for every CDR3 protein. The data hold 150,000 to 200,000 distinct CDR3 sequences, with over 10% observed a single time. The sample taken for sequencing was blood, either unsorted or a sorted T cell fraction (not recorded which). The receptors come from a female donor with ankylosing spondylitis or in good health (not recorded which). CDR3s include the opening cysteine and the closing phenylalanine or tryptophan. The D gene is left open where the match is weak. Not all rows give a size; the values are once, few, many and, for expanded clones, a class.

TGTGCCTCTGGAACTAATGAAAAACTGTTTTTT	CASGTNEKLFF	TRBV30	TRBJ1-4	.	many
TGTGCCAGCAGGACAGGGATCTCCTACGAGCAGTACTTC	CASRTGISYEQYF	TRBV28	TRBJ2-7	TRBD1	many
TGTGCCAGCAGCCTACGACTAGCGTCAGGGGAGCAGTACTTC	CASSLRLASGEQYF	TRBV7-8	TRBJ2-7	TRBD2	few
TGCGCCAGCAGCTTGGACAGGGAGCTAGGTGGCTACACCTTC	CASSLDRELGGYTF	TRBV5-1	TRBJ1-2	.	many
TGTGCCAGCAGCCACGGAGCTACCCTGTCCTATGGCTACACCTTC	CASSHGATLSYGYTF	TRBV3-1	TRBJ1-2	.	many
TGTGCCAGCAGCATGGGACAGCATAATGAAAAACTGTTTTTT	CASSMGQHNEKLFF	TRBV7-2	TRBJ1-4	TRBD1	many
TGTGCCAGCAGCGTAGTTGGAGGGGCGAACACTGAAGCTTTCTTT	CASSVVGGANTEAFF	TRBV9	TRBJ1-1	.	many
TGTGCCAGCAGCCACAGTCCTAACTATGGCTACACCTTC	CASSHSPNYGYTF	TRBV7-3	TRBJ1-2	.	many
TGTGCCAGCAGCCAAGACCGTAGCGGGAGATCCTACAATGAGCAGTTCTTC	CASSQDRSGRSYNEQFF	TRBV4-2	TRBJ2-1	TRBD2	many
TGCGCCAGCAGCTTGGATCCTCCCCAAGAGACCCAGTACTTC	CASSLDPPQETQYF	TRBV5-1	TRBJ2-5	.	.
TGCAGTGCTAGAGATAATGCAGGGGCGGACACCGGGGAGCTGTTTTTT	CSARDNAGADTGELFF	TRBV20-1	TRBJ2-2	.	many
TGTGCCACCAGCAGAGGAGGAACAGGGCGACTTGTCTACGAGCAGTACTTC	CATSRGGTGRLVYEQYF	TRBV15	TRBJ2-7	.	few
TGCGCCAGCAGCTTGGTCAGGGCCACCGGGGAGCTGTTTTTT	CASSLVRATGELFF	TRBV5-1	TRBJ2-2	.	.
TGTGCCAGCAGCCAAGCGGGGGGGGTTAGGGATAGCAATCAGCCCCAGCATTTT	CASSQAGGVRDSNQPQHF	TRBV14	TRBJ1-5	.	once
TGTGCCAGCAGTTTATGGACAAGTCAGCCCCAGCATTTT	CASSLWTSQPQHF	TRBV27	TRBJ1-5	.	many
TGTGCCAGCAGCTTAGAGGCAGTCGGTAATTCACCCCTCCACTTT	CASSLEAVGNSPLHF	TRBV7-2	TRBJ1-6	.	few
.	CSVVGTGNEKPFF	TRBV29-1	TRBJ1-4	.	.
TGTGCCAGCAGCCAAGGATTAGCGGATTACAATGAGCAGTTCTTC	CASSQGLADYNEQFF	TRBV11-1	TRBJ2-1	.	.
TGTGCCAGCAGTTTTTTGGACAGGGGAGTTCTTAGGCCTGCCTACAATGAGCAGTTCTTC	CASSFLDRGVLRPAYNEQFF	TRBV12-3/TRBV12-4	TRBJ2-1	TRBD1	many
TGCGCCAGCAGCTTGGCCTCGGCTAGATCGGCTGAGCAGTTCTTC	CASSLASARSAEQFF	TRBV5-1	TRBJ2-1	.	few
TGTGCCAGCAGCTTAAGAGGCAGGGGGCTAGCCAATAATTCACCCCTCCACTTT	CASSLRGRGLANNSPLHF	TRBV11-2	TRBJ1-6	TRBD1	many
TGTGCCAGCAGCCGGACTAGCGGGAAAGAGACCCAGTACTTC	CASSRTSGKETQYF	TRBV11-2	TRBJ2-5	TRBD2	.
TGCAGCGTTGGGAGGCAGACGGGCGAGCAGTACTTC	CSVGRQTGEQYF	TRBV29-1	TRBJ2-7	.	many
TGTGCCACCGGGGACACCTACACCGGGGAGCTGTTTTTT	CATGDTYTGELFF	TRBV24-1	TRBJ2-2	.	few
TGTGCCAGCAGTGATCGGACAGGGGGACGTCAGCCCCAGCATTTT	CASSDRTGGRQPQHF	TRBV2	TRBJ1-5	TRBD1	many
TGCGCCAGCAGCCTCCTCACGTTTCGTGACTACACCTTC	CASSLLTFRDYTF	TRBV5-1	TRBJ1-2	.	many
TGTGCCAGCAGCGACGGATATTTGAACACTGAAGCTTTCTTT	CASSDGYLNTEAFF	TRBV6-1	TRBJ1-1	.	.
TGTGCCAGCAGCTTAGCGTCTGGCGGGAGGGCCTACAATGAGCAGTTCTTC	CASSLASGGRAYNEQFF	TRBV7-6	TRBJ2-1	TRBD2	few
TGTGCCAGCAGTTACAGGGGACTGGACTATTACCCCTACAATGAGCAGTTCTTC	CASSYRGLDYYPYNEQFF	TRBV6-5	TRBJ2-1	.	.
TGTGCCTGGAGTGGGACCGGAGGGCCTGGAAACACCATATATTTT	CAWSGTGGPGNTIYF	TRBV30	TRBJ1-3	.	many
TGTGCCAGCGGTGGGCGCACAGATACGCAGTATTTT	CASGGRTDTQYF	TRBV7-2	TRBJ2-3	.	many
TGCGCCAGCAGCGACAGACAGTCAGGGGATTCGGGTGGGGCCAACGTCCTGACTTTC	CASSDRQSGDSGGANVLTF	TRBV5-1	TRBJ2-6	.	.
TGTGCCAGTAGCATGTCTGTCGGCGGCCTCTCTGGGGCCAACGTCCTGACTTTC	CASSMSVGGLSGANVLTF	TRBV19	TRBJ2-6	.	few
TGCGCCAGCAGCCAAGATCTGGGGTACAGGGAATGGAACGCTGAAGCTTTCTTT	CASSQDLGYREWNAEAFF	TRBV4-3	TRBJ1-1	.	few
TGTGCCAGCAGTAAAAATCAGGGTACCGGGGAGCTGTTTTTT	CASSKNQGTGELFF	TRBV6-8	TRBJ2-2	.	.
TGTGCCAGCAGTGACTCGGCCCTCGGGGCGCAGTATTTT	CASSDSALGAQYF	TRBV6-4	TRBJ2-3	.	few
TGTGCCAGCAGCTTGACTAGCGGGAGGAACAACGAGCAGTACTTC	CASSLTSGRNNEQYF	TRBV7-2	TRBJ2-7	TRBD2	few
TGCAGTGCGCGAGCGCTATCCGGGACTAGCGGGAGGGGGACAGATACGCAGTATTTT	CSARALSGTSGRGTDTQYF	TRBV20-1	TRBJ2-3	TRBD2	few
TGTGCCAGCAGTTTTATGGACAGCAACTATGGCTACACCTTC	CASSFMDSNYGYTF	TRBV12-3/TRBV12-4	TRBJ1-2	.	many
TGTGCCACCAGTCCGGGTCGAGGTCCTACAGATACGCAGTATTTT	CATSPGRGPTDTQYF	TRBV24-1	TRBJ2-3	.	.